Listed here are 5 T cell receptor beta chains from one sample, sequenced in a study of blood T cell repertoires in COVID-19. The data were produced by immunoSEQ multiplex PCR, yet TCRdb's version contains in-frame clones alone and is incomplete. The sample holds 400,000 to 450,000 clones, 90% seen once. The sample taken for sequencing was PBMCs or T cells enriched from blood (not recorded which). These receptors were taken from a man aged 18 to 29 who had recovered from COVID-19.

The chain carries TRBV12-5 and TRBJ1-1; TRBD1 aligns across 9 bases. Germline CDR1 LGHNT, CDR2 FRNRAP. This CDR3 contains 18 residues. V trimming: 0 bases; J trimming: 1 base; junction bases outside the gene matches: 9. The CDR3 region is CASGLVIRMGQGNTEAFF. The CDR3 DNA reads TGTGCTAGTGGTTTGGTGATCAGAATGGGACAGGGGAACACTGAAGCTTTCTTT.

The J gene is TRBJ1-1, the V gene TRBV10-3, with 10 bases fitting TRBD1. Germline CDR1 ENHRY, CDR2 SYGVKD. The trim removed 8 bases at V and 0 bases at J, leaving 3 bases unmatched. CDR3 length equals 14 residues. The CDR3 spells CAIAGTGVNTEAFF. The CDR3 DNA is TGTGCCATCGCGGGGACAGGGGTGAACACTGAAGCTTTCTTT.

The CDR3 here is CASISAGQWNEKLFF. The CDR3, as DNA: TGTGCCAGCATTTCAGCGGGGCAGTGGAATGAAAAACTGTTTTTT. The gene calls are TRBV28 and TRBJ1-4, with D tentatively TRBD1 (5 bases). The CDR3 sequence is 15 residues long. The ends were cut back, 7 bases at V and 5 bases at J, with 17 bases in the middle. CDR1 is MDHEN, CDR2 SYDVKM, per germline.

This clone was recorded only once. The genes are TRBV2 and TRBJ2-7, with 7 bases that match TRBD1. The CDR3 runs to 15 residues. V was clipped by 5 bases and J by 4 bases; unmatched bases: 11. Looked up from germline, CDR1 is SNHLY and CDR2 is FYNNEI. The CDR3 nucleotides are TGTGCCAGCAGTCCAGGACAGGTGAGACCTTACGAGCAGTACTTC. This translates into CASSPGQVRPYEQYF.

The chain carries TRBV5-1 and TRBJ1-1; the D gene is possibly TRBD1 (5 bases). This CDR3 contains 13 residues. Trimming pared 6 bases from V and 3 bases from J, leaving 12 bases between. Germline V gene data show CDR1 as SGHRS and CDR2 as YFSETQ. The CDR3 is CASMRRVDTEAFF. CDR3 nucleotides: TGCGCCAGCATGCGCAGGGTTGACACTGAAGCTTTCTTT.